The clone carrying this TCR beta chain was observed at least ten times. TCRdb reanalysed the 5' RACE reads using MiXCR and keeps one entry per CDR3 protein. Here the sample spans about 300,000 distinct CDR3 sequences, under 14% being singletons. These data belong to a study of CD8 T cells in ankylosing spondylitis. The length of the CDR3 is 15 residues. V lost 4 bases to trimming and J lost 0 bases, with 12 bases between them. Germline values: CDR1 SQVTM, CDR2 ANQGSEA. The sequencing input was blood, either unsorted or a sorted T cell fraction (not recorded which). V and J are TRBV29-1 and TRBJ1-4, with D possibly TRBD1 on 5 matching bases. This sequence was found in a female donor with ankylosing spondylitis or in good health (not recorded which). The CDR3, as DNA: TGCAGCGTTGGTCCGGGGGGAGCAACTAATGAAAAACTGTTTTTT. Translation: CSVGPGGATNEKLFF.